This T cell receptor (beta chain) was observed in a study of T cell changes during pregnancy in multiple sclerosis. Using immunoSEQ multiplex PCR, the repertoire was profiled, and TCRdb retains in-frame clones only, with some absent. The sample holds 35,000 to 45,000 clones, 90% seen once. This clonotype was obtained from a female donor in good health, enrolled as a control in a pregnancy study. The sample consisted of peripheral blood, taken in the third trimester of pregnancy.

The CDR3 DNA reads TGCGCCAGCAGACTAGCGGGAGGATCAACCGGGGAGCTGTTTTTT. Translated: CASRLAGGSTGELFF. The chain joins TRBV5-1 to TRBJ2-2, with 12 bases aligning to TRBD2. This CDR3 contains 15 residues. Germline CDR1 SGHRS, CDR2 YFSETQ. V lost 5 bases and J lost 5; bases outside the gene matches: 4.